This TCR beta chain appears in the sequencing data of a study of long-term antiretroviral therapy in people with HIV. Study results and caveats: It was observed that HIV repertoires exhibited narrower CDR3 length ranges than controls. An increase in diversity followed ART, yet levels stayed below transplant donor controls.

The run of the v3.0 immunoSEQ assay was at survey level. The protocol was immunoSEQ multiplex PCR, while the TCRdb copy is restricted to in-frame clones and leaves out a portion. The sample shows around 34,000 clones, over 80% of them seen only once. As concerns this clone: What it binds is not known.

This TCR derives from a young man with HIV. The sample was unsorted PBMCs, taken 1.5 years after starting antiretroviral therapy.

CDR3 sequence (DNA): TGCGCCAGCAGCTTGGGCTACGAGCAGTACTTC. As protein: CASSLGYEQYF. The chain combines TRBV5-1 with TRBJ2-7; no firm D call. From germline, CDR1 is SGHRS and CDR2 YFSETQ. V dropped 0 bases and J dropped 3 bases, with 1 base sitting between them. The CDR3 consists of 11 residues.